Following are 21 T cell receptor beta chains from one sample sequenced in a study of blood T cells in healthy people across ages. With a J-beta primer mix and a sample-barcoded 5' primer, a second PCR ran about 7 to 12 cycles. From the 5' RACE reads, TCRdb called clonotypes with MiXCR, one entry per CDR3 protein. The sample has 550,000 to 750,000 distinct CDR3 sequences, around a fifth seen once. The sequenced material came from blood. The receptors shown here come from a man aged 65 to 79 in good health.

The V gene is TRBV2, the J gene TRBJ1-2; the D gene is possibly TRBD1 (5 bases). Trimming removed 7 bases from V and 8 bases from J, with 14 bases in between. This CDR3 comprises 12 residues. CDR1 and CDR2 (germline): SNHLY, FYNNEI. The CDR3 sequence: CASTQEGPGYTF. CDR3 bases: TGTGCCAGCACCCAGGAGGGGCCCGGCTACACCTTC.

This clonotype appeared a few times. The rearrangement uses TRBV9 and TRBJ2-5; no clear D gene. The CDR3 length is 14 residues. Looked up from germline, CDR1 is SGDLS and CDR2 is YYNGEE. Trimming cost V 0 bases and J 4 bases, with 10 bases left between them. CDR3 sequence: CASSVDGPPETQYF. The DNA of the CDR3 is TGTGCCAGCAGCGTAGACGGACCCCCAGAGACCCAGTACTTC.

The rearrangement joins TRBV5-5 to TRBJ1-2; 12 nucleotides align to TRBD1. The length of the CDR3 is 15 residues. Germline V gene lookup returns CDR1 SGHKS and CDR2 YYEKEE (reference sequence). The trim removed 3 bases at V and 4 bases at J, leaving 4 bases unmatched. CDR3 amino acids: CASSWDRGHGYGYTF. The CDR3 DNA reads TGTGCCAGCAGCTGGGACAGGGGGCACGGCTATGGCTACACCTTC.

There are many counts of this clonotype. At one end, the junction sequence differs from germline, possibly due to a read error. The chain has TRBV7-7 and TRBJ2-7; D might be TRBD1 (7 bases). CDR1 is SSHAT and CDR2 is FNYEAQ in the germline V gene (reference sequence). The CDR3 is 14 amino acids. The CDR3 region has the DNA TGTGCTAGCAGCTTAGCGGAGGGGGCGTACGAGCAGTACTTC. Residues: CASSLAEGAYEQYF.

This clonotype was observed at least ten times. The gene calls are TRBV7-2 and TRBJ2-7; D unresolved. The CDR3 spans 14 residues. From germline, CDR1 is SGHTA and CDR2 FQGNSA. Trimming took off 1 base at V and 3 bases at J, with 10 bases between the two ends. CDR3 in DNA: TGTGCCAGCAGCTTAGGCGACTCGATCTACGAGCAGTACTTC. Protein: CASSLGDSIYEQYF. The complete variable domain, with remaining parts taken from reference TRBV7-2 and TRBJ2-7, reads GAGVSQSPSNKVTEKGKDVELRCDPISGHTALYWYRQSLGQGLEFLIYFQGNSAPDKSGLPSDRFSAERTGGSVSTLTIQRTQQEDSAVYLCASSLGDSIYEQYFGPGTRLTVT.

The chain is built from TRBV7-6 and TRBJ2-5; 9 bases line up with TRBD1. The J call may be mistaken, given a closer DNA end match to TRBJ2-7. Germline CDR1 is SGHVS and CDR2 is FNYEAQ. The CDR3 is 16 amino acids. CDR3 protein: CASSSFNRGRAYEQYF. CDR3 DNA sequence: TGTGCCAGCAGCTCATTCAACAGGGGGCGGGCCTACGAGCAGTACTTC.

As DNA, the CDR3 is TGTGCCAGCAGCTCCGGGGGCGGACACAATGAGCAGTTCTTC. Translating gives CASSSGGGHNEQFF. The chain is built from TRBV7-9 and TRBJ2-5; D is tentatively TRBD1 or TRBD2 (6 bases each). TRBJ2-1 explains the end of the DNA better; the J call may be wrong. Germline CDR1 and CDR2: SEHNR and FQNEAQ (reference sequence). This CDR3 is built from 14 residues.

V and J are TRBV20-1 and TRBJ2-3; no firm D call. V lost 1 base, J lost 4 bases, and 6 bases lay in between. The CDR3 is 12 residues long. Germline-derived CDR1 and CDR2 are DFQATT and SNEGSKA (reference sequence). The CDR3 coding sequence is TGCAGTGCTAGAGTTTTGGCAGATACGCAGTATTTT. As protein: CSARVLADTQYF.

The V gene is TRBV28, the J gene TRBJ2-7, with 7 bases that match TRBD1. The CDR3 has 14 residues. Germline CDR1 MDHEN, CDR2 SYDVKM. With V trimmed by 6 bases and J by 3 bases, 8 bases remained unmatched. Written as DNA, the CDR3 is TGTGCCAGCAGCCTACGACAGGGCGACTACGAGCAGTACTTC. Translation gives CASSLRQGDYEQYF.

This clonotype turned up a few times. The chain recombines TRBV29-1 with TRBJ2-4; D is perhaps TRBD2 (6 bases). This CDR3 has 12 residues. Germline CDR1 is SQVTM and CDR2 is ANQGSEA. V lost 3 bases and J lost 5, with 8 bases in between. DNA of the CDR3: TGCAGCGTTGATGGAGGGGAAAACATTCAGTACTTC. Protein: CSVDGGENIQYF.

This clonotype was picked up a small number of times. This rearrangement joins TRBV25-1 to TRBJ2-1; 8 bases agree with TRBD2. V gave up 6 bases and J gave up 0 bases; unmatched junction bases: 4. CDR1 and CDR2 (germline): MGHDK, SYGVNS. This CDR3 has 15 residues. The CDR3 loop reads CASRGLAPSYNEQFF. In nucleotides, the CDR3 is TGTGCCAGCAGAGGACTAGCACCCTCCTACAATGAGCAGTTCTTC.

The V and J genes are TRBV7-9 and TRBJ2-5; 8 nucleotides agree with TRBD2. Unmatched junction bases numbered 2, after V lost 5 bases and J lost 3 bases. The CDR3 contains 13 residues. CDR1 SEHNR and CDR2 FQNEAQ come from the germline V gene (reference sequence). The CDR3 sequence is CASSMRGEETQYF. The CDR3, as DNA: TGTGCCAGCAGCATGCGGGGGGAAGAGACCCAGTACTTC.

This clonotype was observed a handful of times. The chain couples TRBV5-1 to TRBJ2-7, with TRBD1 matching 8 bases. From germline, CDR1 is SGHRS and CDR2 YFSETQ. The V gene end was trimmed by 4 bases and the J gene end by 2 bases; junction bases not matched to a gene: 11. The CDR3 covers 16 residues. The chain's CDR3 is CASSVLPGQDTYEQYF. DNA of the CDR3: TGCGCCAGCAGCGTCTTGCCGGGACAGGATACCTACGAGCAGTACTTC. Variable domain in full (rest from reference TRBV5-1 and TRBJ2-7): KAGVTQTPRYLIKTRGQQVTLSCSPISGHRSVSWYQQTPGQGLQFLFEYFSETQRNKGNFPGRFSGRQFSNSRSEMNVSTLELGDSALYLCASSVLPGQDTYEQYFGPGTRLTVT.

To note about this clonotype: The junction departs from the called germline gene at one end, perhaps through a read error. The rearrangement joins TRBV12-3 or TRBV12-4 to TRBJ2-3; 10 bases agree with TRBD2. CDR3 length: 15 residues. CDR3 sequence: CVSSSKREGGDTQYF. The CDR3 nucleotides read TGTGTCAGCAGTTCCAAGCGGGAGGGAGGAGATACGCAGTATTTT.

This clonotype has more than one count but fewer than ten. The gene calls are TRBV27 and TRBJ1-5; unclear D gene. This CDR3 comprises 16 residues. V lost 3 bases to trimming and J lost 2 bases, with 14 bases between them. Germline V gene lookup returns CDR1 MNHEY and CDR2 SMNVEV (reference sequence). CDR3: CASSFVGGGGNQPQHF. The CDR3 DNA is TGTGCCAGCAGTTTCGTGGGTGGAGGAGGCAATCAGCCCCAGCATTTT.

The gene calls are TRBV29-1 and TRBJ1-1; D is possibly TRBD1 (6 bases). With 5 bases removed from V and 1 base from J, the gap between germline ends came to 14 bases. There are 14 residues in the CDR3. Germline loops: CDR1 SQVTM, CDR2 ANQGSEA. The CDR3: CSVSAQGGNTEAFF. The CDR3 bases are TGCAGCGTTTCTGCACAGGGCGGGAACACTGAAGCTTTCTTT.

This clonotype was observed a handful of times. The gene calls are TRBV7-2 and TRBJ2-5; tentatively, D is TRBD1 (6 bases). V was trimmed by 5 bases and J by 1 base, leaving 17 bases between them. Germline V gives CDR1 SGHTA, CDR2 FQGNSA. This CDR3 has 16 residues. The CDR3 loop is CASSPRYRDPQETQYF. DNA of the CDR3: TGTGCCAGCAGCCCCCGATACAGGGACCCCCAAGAGACCCAGTACTTC.

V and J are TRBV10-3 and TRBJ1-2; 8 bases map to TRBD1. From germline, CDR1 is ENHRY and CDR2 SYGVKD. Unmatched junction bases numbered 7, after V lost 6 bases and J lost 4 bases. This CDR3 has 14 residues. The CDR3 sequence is CAIRSQGVGYGYTF. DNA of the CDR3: TGTGCCATCAGGTCACAGGGGGTTGGCTATGGCTACACCTTC.

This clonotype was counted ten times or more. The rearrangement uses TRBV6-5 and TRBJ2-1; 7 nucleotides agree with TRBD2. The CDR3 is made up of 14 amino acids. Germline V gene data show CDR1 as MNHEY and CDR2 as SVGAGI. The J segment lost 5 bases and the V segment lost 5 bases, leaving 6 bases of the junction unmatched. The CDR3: CASSVGTIHNEQFF. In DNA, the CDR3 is TGTGCCAGCAGTGTCGGGACTATCCACAATGAGCAGTTCTTC.

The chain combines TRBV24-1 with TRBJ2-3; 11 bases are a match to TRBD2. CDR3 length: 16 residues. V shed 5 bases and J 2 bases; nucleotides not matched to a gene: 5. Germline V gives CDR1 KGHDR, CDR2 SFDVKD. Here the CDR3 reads CATSGSTSGTTDTQYF. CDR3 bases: TGTGCCACCAGTGGTTCGACTAGCGGGACCACAGATACGCAGTATTTT.

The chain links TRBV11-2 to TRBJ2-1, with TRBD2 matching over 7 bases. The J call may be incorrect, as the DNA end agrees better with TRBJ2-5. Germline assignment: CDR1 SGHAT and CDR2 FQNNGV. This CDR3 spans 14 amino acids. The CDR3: CASSFRGELETQYF. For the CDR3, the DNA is TGTGCCAGCAGCTTTCGGGGGGAGCTCGAGACCCAGTACTTC.